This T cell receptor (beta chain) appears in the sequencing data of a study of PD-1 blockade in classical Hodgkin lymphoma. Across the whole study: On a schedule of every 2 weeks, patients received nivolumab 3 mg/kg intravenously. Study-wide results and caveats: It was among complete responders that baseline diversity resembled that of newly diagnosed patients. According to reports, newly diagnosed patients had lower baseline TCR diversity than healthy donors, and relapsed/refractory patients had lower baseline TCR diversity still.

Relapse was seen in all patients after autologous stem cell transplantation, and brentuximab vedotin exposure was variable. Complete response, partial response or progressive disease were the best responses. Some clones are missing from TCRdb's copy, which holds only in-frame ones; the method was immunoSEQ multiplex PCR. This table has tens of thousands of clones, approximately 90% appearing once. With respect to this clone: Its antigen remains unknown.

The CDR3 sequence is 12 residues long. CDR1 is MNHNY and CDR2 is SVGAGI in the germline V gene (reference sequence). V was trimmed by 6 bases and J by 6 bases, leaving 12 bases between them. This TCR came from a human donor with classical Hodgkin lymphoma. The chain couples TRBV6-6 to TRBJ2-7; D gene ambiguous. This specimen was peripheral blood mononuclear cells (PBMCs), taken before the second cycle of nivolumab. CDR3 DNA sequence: TGTGCCAGCAGGATGAGCGACTCCGAGCAGTACTTC. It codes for CASRMSDSEQYF.